The 21 T cell receptor beta chains below all came from one sample that was sequenced in a study of OX40 agonist ivuxolimab in advanced cancers. Sequencing used immunoSEQ multiplex PCR; TCRdb keeps in-frame clones, though not all of them. This sample has 50,000 to 65,000 clones, with about nine tenths found just once. The specimen comprised CD4+ or CD8+ T cells sorted from blood, sampled in a trial of the OX40 agonist ivuxolimab. The receptors come from an adult with an advanced solid tumor such as melanoma, head and neck, liver or kidney cancer.

The chain recombines TRBV4-1 with TRBJ2-5, with 8 nucleotides matching TRBD1. CDR1 is MGHRA, CDR2 YSYEKL, per germline. The CDR3 spans 15 residues. The V and J ends lost 4 bases and 1 base, in that order; junction bases with no gene match: 5. The CDR3 here is CASSPGTGPQETQYF. The CDR3 DNA reads TGCGCCAGCAGCCCCGGGACAGGCCCCCAAGAGACCCAGTACTTC.

V gene TRBV11-1 combines with J gene TRBJ2-1, with TRBD2 identical over 7 bases. Trimming took 5 bases from V and 4 from J; bases not matched to a gene: 14. Germline V gives CDR1 SGHAT, CDR2 FQDESV (reference sequence). The CDR3 length is 17 residues. The CDR3 protein is CASSPTVGGGKYNEQFF. The CDR3, as DNA: TGTGCCAGCAGCCCAACAGTTGGGGGAGGGAAGTACAATGAGCAGTTCTTC.

This clone was detected only a few times. The same CDR3 can be traced to other DNA sequences in this sample. CDR3 loop: CASSSVVSGNTIYF. CDR3 DNA sequence: TGTGCCAGCAGTTCAGTGGTCTCAGGAAACACCATATATTTT. This chain links TRBV6-6 with TRBJ1-3; D call uncertain. Per germline, CDR1 MNHNY and CDR2 SVGAGI (reference sequence). The V gene lost 4 bases and the J gene lost 4 bases, with 11 bases spanning the gap. The CDR3 loop spans 14 amino acids.

This chain uses TRBV14 with TRBJ1-1; D is ambiguous. The length of the CDR3 is 13 residues. V lost 2 bases to trimming and J lost 3 bases, with 7 bases between them. Germline values: CDR1 SGHDN, CDR2 FVKESK. The CDR3 sequence is CASSQSTYTEAFF. As DNA, the CDR3 is TGTGCCAGCAGCCAATCTACATACACTGAAGCTTTCTTT.

The chain recombines TRBV28 with TRBJ1-1; no firm D call. The germline V gene encodes CDR1 MDHEN and CDR2 SYDVKM. Trimming removed 4 bases at V and 5 bases at J, with 14 bases between. This CDR3 is built from 14 residues. The CDR3 loop reads CASSSRGDHTEAFF. The CDR3 DNA is TGTGCCAGCAGTTCCCGAGGAGATCATACTGAAGCTTTCTTT.

This chain joins TRBV6-6 and TRBJ2-1, with 7 bases matching TRBD1. The CDR3 runs to 14 residues. Trimming at V came to 6 bases and at J to 1 base, leaving 3 bases not matched to a gene. The V gene's germline CDR1 is MNHNY and CDR2 SVGAGI (reference sequence). DNA for the CDR3: TGTGCCAGCAGCCAGGGGGATTCCTACAATGAGCAGTTCTTC. Translated: CASSQGDSYNEQFF.

The gene calls are TRBV7-2 and TRBJ1-4; TRBD1 matches at 8 bases. The CDR3 runs 15 residues. V shed 6 bases and J 7 bases; nucleotides not matched to a gene: 10. Germline-derived CDR1 and CDR2 are SGHTA and FQGNSA. The CDR3 sequence: CASRRQTGEVEKLFF. Here the CDR3 DNA reads TGTGCCAGCAGGAGACAGACAGGGGAGGTTGAAAAACTGTTTTTT. The whole variable domain, remainder taken from reference TRBV7-2 and TRBJ1-4, is GAGVSQSPSNKVTEKGKDVELRCDPISGHTALYWYRQSLGQGLEFLIYFQGNSAPDKSGLPSDRFSAERTGGSVSTLTIQRTQQEDSAVYLCASRRQTGEVEKLFFGSGTQLSVL.

The chain links TRBV2 to TRBJ1-6; D is undetermined. Trimming removed 4 bases from V and 8 bases from J, with 9 bases in between. Germline V gives CDR1 SNHLY, CDR2 FYNNEI. The CDR3 is 13 residues long. The CDR3 protein is CASSGRVDSPLHF. The DNA of the CDR3 is TGTGCCAGCAGTGGTCGCGTTGATTCACCCCTCCACTTT. The full variable domain, rest sourced from reference TRBV2 and TRBJ1-6, is EPEVTQTPSHQVTQMGQEVILRCVPISNHLYFYWYRQILGQKVEFLVSFYNNEISEKSEIFDDQFSVERPDGSNFTLKIRSTKLEDSAMYFCASSGRVDSPLHFGNGTRLTVT.

The chain carries TRBV18 and TRBJ1-4; D is undetermined. The CDR3 covers 15 residues. Trimming stripped 3 bases from V and 3 bases from J, with 11 bases between. Germline V gives CDR1 KGHSH, CDR2 LQKENI. CDR3 in amino acids: CASSPGRTANEKLFF. Here the CDR3 DNA reads TGTGCCAGCTCACCCGGGAGAACCGCTAATGAAAAACTGTTTTTT.

This clone was seen only once. Here the CDR3 reads CASSFLAGEAYNEQFF. For the CDR3, the DNA is TGTGCCAGCAGTTTCTTAGCGGGAGAGGCCTACAATGAGCAGTTCTTC. The chain carries TRBV27 and TRBJ2-1, with 9 bases identical to TRBD2. This CDR3 is 16 amino acids long. The germline CDR1 and CDR2 sequences are MNHEY and SMNVEV (reference sequence). V was pared by 3 bases and J by 2 bases, with 5 bases of the junction left unmatched.

This chain joins TRBV27 and TRBJ2-4; no firm D call. CDR3 size: 14 residues. V lost 3 bases and J 8 bases, leaving 14 bases between the germline ends. Germline CDR1 and CDR2: MNHEY and SMNVEV (reference sequence). CDR3 loop: CASSFRRAGDIQYF. For the CDR3, the DNA is TGTGCCAGCAGTTTTCGAAGGGCCGGAGACATTCAGTACTTC.

The chain recombines TRBV21-1 with TRBJ2-7. TRBV21-1 is recorded as a pseudogene. The CDR3 has 20 amino acids. The CDR3 coding sequence is TGTGCCAGCAGCAAATGGGATTATGGACGGGGCCGGCGACATTCCTACGAGCAGTACTTC. It is translated as CASSKWDYGRGRRHSYEQYF.

This clone was recorded once. The rearrangement joins TRBV13 to TRBJ1-2; D ambiguous. The CDR3 runs 15 residues. Germline assignment: CDR1 PRHDT and CDR2 FYEKMQ (reference sequence). Deletions cut 1 base from V and 3 bases from J, with 12 bases between. CDR3: CASSLVQRTYYGYTF. CDR3 DNA: TGTGCCAGCAGCTTAGTGCAGAGAACCTACTATGGCTACACCTTC.

The gene calls are TRBV7-9 and TRBJ2-7; 15 bases line up with TRBD2. The germline V gene has CDR1 SEHNR and CDR2 FQNEAQ (reference sequence). CDR3 length: 17 residues. V gave up 1 base and J gave up 7 bases; unmatched junction bases: 8. The CDR3 is CASSLVGTSGRPGEQYF. CDR3 nucleotide sequence: TGTGCCAGCAGCTTAGTAGGGACTAGCGGGAGGCCGGGAGAGCAGTACTTC.

This chain uses TRBV27 with TRBJ1-4; D uncertain. Germline CDR1 reads MNHEY; CDR2 reads SMNVEV (reference sequence). The V end lost 2 bases, the J end lost 8 bases, and 9 bases lay between the germline ends. The CDR3 contains 13 residues. Here the CDR3 reads CASSLPRGEKLFF. The CDR3 coding sequence is TGTGCCAGCAGTTTACCCAGAGGGGAAAAACTGTTTTTT.

Of note for this clone: This same CDR3 is encoded by further DNA sequences in the sample. The J gene is TRBJ1-2, the V gene TRBV25-1; no clear D. Germline loops: CDR1 MGHDK, CDR2 SYGVNS. Between the trimmed V and J ends, which lost 3 bases and 8 bases, there was a span of 10 bases. CDR3 length: 12 residues. CDR3 in DNA: TGTGCCAGCAGTGAGAGTTATTCGGGCTACACCTTC. Translated: CASSESYSGYTF.

The chain is built from TRBV7-8 and TRBJ2-5; D gene uncertain. The DNA matches TRBJ2-7 better at its end, which makes the J call doubtful. The CDR3 is 14 amino acids. CDR1 is SGHVS, CDR2 FQNEAQ, per germline. CDR3 DNA: TGTGCCAGCAGCTTAGGTTGGGTTTCCTACGAGCAGTACTTC. It is translated as CASSLGWVSYEQYF.

This clone occurred once. V and J are TRBV4-1 and TRBJ2-5; D is undetermined. There are 15 residues in the CDR3. Germline V gene lookup returns CDR1 MGHRA and CDR2 YSYEKL. Trimming shortened V by 4 bases and J by 3 bases, and 15 bases separated the two germline ends. The CDR3 DNA reads TGCGCCAGCAGCCCCACCCCCAGATATGAAGAGACCCAGTACTTC. It codes for CASSPTPRYEETQYF.

V and J are TRBV30 and TRBJ2-5; D ambiguous. Germline V gene data show CDR1 as GTSNPN and CDR2 as SVGIG (reference sequence). Trimming stripped 5 bases from V and 5 bases from J, with 15 bases between. The CDR3 is made up of 13 amino acids. This CDR3 reads CAWDKRGWETQYF. CDR3 coding DNA: TGTGCCTGGGACAAGCGAGGATGGGAGACCCAGTACTTC.

The J gene is TRBJ2-1, the V gene TRBV19; TRBD2 matches at 8 bases. Trimming took 8 bases from V and 6 from J; bases not matched to a gene: 6. The CDR3 has 13 amino acids. Looked up from germline, CDR1 is LNHDA and CDR2 is SQIVND (reference sequence). The DNA of the CDR3 is TGTGCCAGTGGACTAGCAGGTCTCAATGAGCAGTTCTTC. It specifies CASGLAGLNEQFF.

This chain links TRBV5-1 with TRBJ2-1; no reliable D call. This CDR3 contains 12 residues. Trimming left V 3 bases short and J 10 bases short, with 11 bases between. CDR1 is SGHRS and CDR2 is YFSETQ in the germline V gene. The CDR3 region has the DNA TGCGCCAGCAGCTCACGAGATAGGGAGCAGTTCTTC. Translating it yields CASSSRDREQFF.